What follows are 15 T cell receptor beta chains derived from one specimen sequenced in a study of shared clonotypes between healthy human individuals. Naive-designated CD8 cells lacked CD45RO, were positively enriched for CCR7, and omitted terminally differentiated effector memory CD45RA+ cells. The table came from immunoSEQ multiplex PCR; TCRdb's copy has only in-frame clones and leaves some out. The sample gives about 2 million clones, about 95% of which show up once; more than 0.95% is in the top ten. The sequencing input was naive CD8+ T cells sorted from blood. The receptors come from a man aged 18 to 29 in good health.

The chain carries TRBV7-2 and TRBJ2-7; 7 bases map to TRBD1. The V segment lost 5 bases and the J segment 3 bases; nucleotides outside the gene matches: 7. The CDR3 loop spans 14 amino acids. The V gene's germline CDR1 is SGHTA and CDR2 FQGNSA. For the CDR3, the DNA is TGTGCCAGCAGCCTGGACAGGCGGTTCTACGAGCAGTACTTC. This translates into CASSLDRRFYEQYF.

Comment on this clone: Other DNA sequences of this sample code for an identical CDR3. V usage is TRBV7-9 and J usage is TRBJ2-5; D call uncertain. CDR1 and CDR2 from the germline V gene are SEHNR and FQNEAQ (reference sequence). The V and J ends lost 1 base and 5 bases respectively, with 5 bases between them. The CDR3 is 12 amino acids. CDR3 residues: CASSLVLETQYF. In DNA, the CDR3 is TGTGCCAGCAGCTTAGTATTGGAGACCCAGTACTTC.

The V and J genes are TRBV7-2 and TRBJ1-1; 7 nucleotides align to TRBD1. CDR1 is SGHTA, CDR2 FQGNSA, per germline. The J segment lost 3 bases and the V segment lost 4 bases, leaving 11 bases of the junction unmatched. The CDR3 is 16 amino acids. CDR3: CASSSSSPGQYTEAFF. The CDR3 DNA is TGTGCCAGCAGCTCTTCTTCACCGGGACAGTACACTGAAGCTTTCTTT. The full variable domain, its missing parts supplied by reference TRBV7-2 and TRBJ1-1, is GAGVSQSPSNKVTEKGKDVELRCDPISGHTALYWYRQSLGQGLEFLIYFQGNSAPDKSGLPSDRFSAERTGGSVSTLTIQRTQQEDSAVYLCASSSSSPGQYTEAFFGQGTRLTVV.

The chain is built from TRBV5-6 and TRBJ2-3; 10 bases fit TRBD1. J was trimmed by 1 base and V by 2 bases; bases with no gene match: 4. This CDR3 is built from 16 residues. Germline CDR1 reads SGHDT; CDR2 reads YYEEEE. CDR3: CASSFSGTGGTDTQYF. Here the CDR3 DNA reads TGTGCCAGCAGCTTTTCCGGGACAGGGGGCACAGATACGCAGTATTTT.

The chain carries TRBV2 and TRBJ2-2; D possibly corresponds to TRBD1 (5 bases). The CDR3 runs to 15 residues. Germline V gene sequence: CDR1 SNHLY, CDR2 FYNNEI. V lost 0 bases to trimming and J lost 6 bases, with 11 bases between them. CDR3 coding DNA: TGTGCCAGCAGTGAAGCGGGAAGGGGTCCCGGGGAGCTGTTTTTT. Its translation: CASSEAGRGPGELFF.

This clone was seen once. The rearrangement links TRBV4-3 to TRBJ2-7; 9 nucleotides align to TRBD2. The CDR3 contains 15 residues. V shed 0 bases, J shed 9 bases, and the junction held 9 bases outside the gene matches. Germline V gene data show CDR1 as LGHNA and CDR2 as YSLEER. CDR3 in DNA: TGCGCCAGCAGCCAAGAAGCGGGAGGCCCTACGGGGCAGTACTTC. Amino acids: CASSQEAGGPTGQYF.

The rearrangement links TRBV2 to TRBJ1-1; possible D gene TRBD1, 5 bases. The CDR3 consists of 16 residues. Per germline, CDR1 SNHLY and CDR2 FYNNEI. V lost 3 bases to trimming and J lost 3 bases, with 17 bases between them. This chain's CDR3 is CASSESTYRMHTEAFF. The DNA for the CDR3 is TGTGCCAGCAGTGAGTCAACCTACAGGATGCACACTGAAGCTTTCTTT.

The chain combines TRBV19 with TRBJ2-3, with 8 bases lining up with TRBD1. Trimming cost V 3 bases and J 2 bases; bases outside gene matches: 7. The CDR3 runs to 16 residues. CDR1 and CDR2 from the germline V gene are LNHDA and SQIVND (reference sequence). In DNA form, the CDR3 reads TGTGCCAGTAGTATCGGGACAGGAGGGGCCACAGATACGCAGTATTTT. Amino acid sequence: CASSIGTGGATDTQYF. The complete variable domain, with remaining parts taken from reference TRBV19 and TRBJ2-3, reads DGGITQSPKYLFRKEGQNVTLSCEQNLNHDAMYWYRQDPGQGLRLIYYSQIVNDFQKGDIAEGYSVSREKKESFPLTVTSAQKNPTAFYLCASSIGTGGATDTQYFGPGTRLTVL.

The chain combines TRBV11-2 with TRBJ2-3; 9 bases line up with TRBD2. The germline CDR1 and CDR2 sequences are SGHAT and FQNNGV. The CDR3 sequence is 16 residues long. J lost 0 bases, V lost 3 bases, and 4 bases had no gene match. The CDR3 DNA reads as TGTGCCAGCAGCTTTCGCGGGAGGGATAGCACAGATACGCAGTATTTT. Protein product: CASSFRGRDSTDTQYF.

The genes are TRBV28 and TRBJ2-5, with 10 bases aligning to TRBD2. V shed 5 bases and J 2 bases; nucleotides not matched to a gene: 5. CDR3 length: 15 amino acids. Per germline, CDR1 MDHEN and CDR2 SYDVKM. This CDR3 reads CASSTLAGGQETQYF. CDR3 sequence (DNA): TGTGCCAGCAGTACCTTAGCGGGGGGTCAAGAGACCCAGTACTTC.

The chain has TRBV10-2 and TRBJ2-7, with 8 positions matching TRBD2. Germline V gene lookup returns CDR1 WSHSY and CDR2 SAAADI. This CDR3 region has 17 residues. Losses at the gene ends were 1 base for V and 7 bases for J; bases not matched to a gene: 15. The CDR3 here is CASSEFEAGGGIWEQYF. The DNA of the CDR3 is TGCGCCAGCAGTGAGTTTGAGGCGGGGGGAGGTATTTGGGAGCAGTACTTC.

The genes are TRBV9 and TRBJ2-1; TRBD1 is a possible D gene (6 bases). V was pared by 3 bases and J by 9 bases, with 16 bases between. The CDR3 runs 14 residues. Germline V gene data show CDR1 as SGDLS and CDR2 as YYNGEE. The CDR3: CASSDGAGAGEQFF. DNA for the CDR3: TGTGCCAGCAGCGATGGGGCAGGGGCCGGTGAGCAGTTCTTC.

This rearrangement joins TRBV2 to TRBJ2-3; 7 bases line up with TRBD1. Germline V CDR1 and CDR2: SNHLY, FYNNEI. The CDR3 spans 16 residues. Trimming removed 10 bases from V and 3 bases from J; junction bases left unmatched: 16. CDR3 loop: CATQWLGGAKTDTQYF. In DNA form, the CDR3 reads TGTGCCACCCAGTGGTTAGGGGGCGCGAAAACAGATACGCAGTATTTT.

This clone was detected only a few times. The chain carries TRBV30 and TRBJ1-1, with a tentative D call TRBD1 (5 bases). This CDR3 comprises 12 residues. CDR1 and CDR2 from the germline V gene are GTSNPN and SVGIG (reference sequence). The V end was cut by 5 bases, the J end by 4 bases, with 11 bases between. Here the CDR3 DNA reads TGTGCCTGGGACGCAGGGTCCACTGAAGCTTTCTTT. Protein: CAWDAGSTEAFF.

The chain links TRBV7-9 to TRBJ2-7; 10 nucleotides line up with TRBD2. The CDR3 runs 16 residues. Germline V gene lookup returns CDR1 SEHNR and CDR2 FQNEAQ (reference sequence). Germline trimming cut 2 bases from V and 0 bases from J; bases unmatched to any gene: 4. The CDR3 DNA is TGTGCCAGCAGCTTATTTAGCGGGGGGAGCTCCTACGAGCAGTACTTC. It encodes CASSLFSGGSSYEQYF.